A selection of T cell receptor beta chains follows, all from one sample in a study of shared clonotypes between healthy human individuals. Profiled with immunoSEQ multiplex PCR; TCRdb holds only in-frame clones, not every one. The profile shows approximately 810,000 clones, 80% to 95% of them singletons. The sample taken for sequencing was naive CD8+ T cells sorted from blood. The receptors stem from a man in his thirties or forties in good health. Each CDR3 is given with its conserved first and last residue. The order of the fields is J gene, V gene, D gene, clone size, CDR3 DNA, CDR3 protein. D genes are given only for firm matches. Clone size is not always given. Where it is, it says once, few, many or a class for expanded clones.

J gene: TRBJ2-5; V gene: TRBV5-6; D gene: NA; clone size: NA; CDR3 DNA: TGTGCCAGCAGCTTTAGTTCCCAAATCCCCATCGGAGAGACCCAGTACTTC; CDR3 protein: CASSFSSQIPIGETQYF
J gene: TRBJ1-2; V gene: TRBV28; D gene: NA; clone size: NA; CDR3 DNA: TGTGCCAGCAGTTTCAGGGGAAATATTGGAAGGGAAGGAGGCTACACCTTC; CDR3 protein: CASSFRGNIGREGGYTF
J gene: TRBJ2-7; V gene: TRBV5-1; D gene: TRBD1; clone size: NA; CDR3 DNA: TGCGCCAGCAGCACCGGACAGGGGAGCTACGAGCAGTACTTC; CDR3 protein: CASSTGQGSYEQYF
J gene: TRBJ2-7; V gene: TRBV4-1; D gene: TRBD2; clone size: NA; CDR3 DNA: TGCGCCAGCAGCCAAGGGGGCGGGGGGGCTGTCTACGAGCAGTACTTC; CDR3 protein: CASSQGGGGAVYEQYF
J gene: TRBJ2-7; V gene: TRBV7-9; D gene: NA; clone size: NA; CDR3 DNA: TGTGCCAGCAGCTTACCACAAGACAGCGAGCAGTACTTC; CDR3 protein: CASSLPQDSEQYF
J gene: TRBJ1-1; V gene: TRBV7-9; D gene: TRBD1; clone size: NA; CDR3 DNA: TGTGCCAGCAGCTTAGAGTTAGGGACAGGGAATTATATGAACACTGAAGCTTTCTTT; CDR3 protein: CASSLELGTGNYMNTEAFF
J gene: TRBJ2-7; V gene: TRBV7-2; D gene: TRBD2; clone size: NA; CDR3 DNA: TGTGCCAGCCGACCGGCTAGCGGGAAAAACGAGCAGTACTTC; CDR3 protein: CASRPASGKNEQYF
J gene: TRBJ2-7; V gene: TRBV28; D gene: TRBD2; clone size: NA; CDR3 DNA: TGTGCCAGCGACGGGACTAGGGAATCCTACGAGCAGTACTTC; CDR3 protein: CASDGTRESYEQYF
J gene: TRBJ2-5; V gene: TRBV7-9; D gene: TRBD1; clone size: NA; CDR3 DNA: TGTGCCAGCAGCTTCGGACAGGGGGGCCAAGAGACCCAGTACTTC; CDR3 protein: CASSFGQGGQETQYF
J gene: TRBJ2-7; V gene: TRBV27; D gene: NA; clone size: NA; CDR3 DNA: TGTGCCAGCGCAGGGGCAAAGAACGAGCAGTACTTC; CDR3 protein: CASAGAKNEQYF
J gene: TRBJ2-1; V gene: TRBV4-1; D gene: NA; clone size: NA; CDR3 DNA: TGCGCCAGCAGCCAAGTAGGGCTAACCAATGAGCAGTTCTTC; CDR3 protein: CASSQVGLTNEQFF
J gene: TRBJ1-1; V gene: TRBV7-9; D gene: NA; clone size: few; CDR3 DNA: TGTGCCAGCAGCTCGACAGGATCTGAAGCTTTCTTT; CDR3 protein: CASSSTGSEAFF
J gene: TRBJ2-1; V gene: TRBV7-9; D gene: TRBD2; clone size: NA; CDR3 DNA: TGTGCCAGCGACGAGGGGACTAGCGGGAGTAATGAGCAGTTCTTC; CDR3 protein: CASDEGTSGSNEQFF
J gene: TRBJ2-5; V gene: TRBV7-8; D gene: TRBD2; clone size: NA; CDR3 DNA: TGTGCCAGCAGCTTAGGTGAGGTTAGCGGGATGCCACAAGAGACCCAGTACTTC; CDR3 protein: CASSLGEVSGMPQETQYF
J gene: TRBJ2-1; V gene: TRBV27; D gene: NA; clone size: NA; CDR3 DNA: TGTGCCAGCAGTTTTGGAGGCTCCTACAATGAGCAGTTCTTC; CDR3 protein: CASSFGGSYNEQFF
J gene: TRBJ1-4; V gene: TRBV19; D gene: NA; clone size: NA; CDR3 DNA: TGTGCCAGTAATAAGGGATCATCATCATACTCTAATGAAAAACTGTTTTTT; CDR3 protein: CASNKGSSSYSNEKLFF
J gene: TRBJ2-1; V gene: TRBV6-5; D gene: NA; clone size: NA; CDR3 DNA: TGTGCCAGCAGACCACCAGGGGTGGGTTACAATGAGCAGTTCTTC; CDR3 protein: CASRPPGVGYNEQFF
J gene: TRBJ2-2; V gene: TRBV7-2; D gene: NA; clone size: NA; CDR3 DNA: TGTGCCAGCAGCCCCCGGCCCTATCGACCCGGGGAGCTGTTTTTT; CDR3 protein: CASSPRPYRPGELFF
J gene: TRBJ2-1; V gene: TRBV30; D gene: NA; clone size: NA; CDR3 DNA: TGTGCCTGGGGTAAAGTGAATGAGCAGTTCTTC; CDR3 protein: CAWGKVNEQFF
J gene: TRBJ1-1; V gene: TRBV18; D gene: NA; clone size: NA; CDR3 DNA: TGTGCCAGCTCACCCGGAGGGCGGGAAGCTTTCTTT; CDR3 protein: CASSPGGREAFF
J gene: TRBJ2-5; V gene: TRBV28; D gene: TRBD2; clone size: NA; CDR3 DNA: TGTGCCAGCAGCTCCCGACTAGCGGCTCGGGGTGCCCAAGAGACCCAGTACTTC; CDR3 protein: CASSSRLAARGAQETQYF
J gene: TRBJ2-7; V gene: TRBV5-1; D gene: TRBD1; clone size: NA; CDR3 DNA: TGCGCCAGCAGCGACGGACAGGGAGGCTACGAGCAGTACTTC; CDR3 protein: CASSDGQGGYEQYF
J gene: TRBJ2-1; V gene: TRBV6-6; D gene: NA; clone size: NA; CDR3 DNA: TGTGCCAGCAGTGCCACGTGGGAGAGCTCCTACAATGAGCAGTTCTTC; CDR3 protein: CASSATWESSYNEQFF
J gene: TRBJ2-7; V gene: TRBV29-1; D gene: NA; clone size: NA; CDR3 DNA: TGCAGCGTTGAGCTCCCCCGGACAGATAACTACGAGCAGTACTTC; CDR3 protein: CSVELPRTDNYEQYF
J gene: TRBJ1-4; V gene: TRBV7-9; D gene: NA; clone size: NA; CDR3 DNA: TGTGCCAGCAGCTTTCAGGGCGGCGAAAAACTGTTTTTT; CDR3 protein: CASSFQGGEKLFF
J gene: TRBJ2-7; V gene: TRBV2; D gene: TRBD2; clone size: once; CDR3 DNA: TGTGCCAGCAGGGGAGGGGCATACGAGCAGTACTTC; CDR3 protein: CASRGGAYEQYF
J gene: TRBJ2-5; V gene: TRBV11-2; D gene: TRBD1; clone size: NA; CDR3 DNA: TGTGCCAGCAGCTTAGCCCCCGACAGGGGCAGGGAGACCCAGTACTTC; CDR3 protein: CASSLAPDRGRETQYF
J gene: TRBJ2-7; V gene: TRBV27; D gene: NA; clone size: NA; CDR3 DNA: TGTGCCAGCAGTTTAGACCAGGGCCTCAACTACGAGCAGTACTTC; CDR3 protein: CASSLDQGLNYEQYF
J gene: TRBJ1-1; V gene: TRBV7-9; D gene: NA; clone size: NA; CDR3 DNA: TGTGCCAGCAGAGCGATGGGAGGGAACACTGAAGCTTTCTTT; CDR3 protein: CASRAMGGNTEAFF
J gene: TRBJ2-7; V gene: TRBV6-1; D gene: TRBD1; clone size: NA; CDR3 DNA: TGTGCCAGCAGTGAATCTTCCGGGACAGGGATGCACGAGCAGTACTTC; CDR3 protein: CASSESSGTGMHEQYF
J gene: TRBJ2-5; V gene: TRBV27; D gene: TRBD1; clone size: NA; CDR3 DNA: TGTGCCAGCAGTTTATGGACAGGGACCGTCTCGGAGACCCAGTACTTC; CDR3 protein: CASSLWTGTVSETQYF
J gene: TRBJ2-1; V gene: TRBV27; D gene: TRBD2; clone size: NA; CDR3 DNA: TGTGCCAGCAAACCGGGAGGAAACAATGAGCAGTTCTTC; CDR3 protein: CASKPGGNNEQFF
J gene: TRBJ2-1; V gene: TRBV27; D gene: NA; clone size: NA; CDR3 DNA: TGTGCCAGCAGTTTATCCGGGGTCTACAATGAGCAGTTCTTC; CDR3 protein: CASSLSGVYNEQFF